The clone carrying this TCR beta chain was observed a few times. Its specificity is unknown. This sample was taken from a study of beta chain features in type 1 diabetes. Study at large: About 110 million sorted cells were examined across all samples.

The CDR3 has 14 amino acids. Germline CDR1 is SEHNR and CDR2 is FQNEAQ (reference sequence). Trimming took 5 bases from V and 8 from J; bases not matched to a gene: 8. The whole isolated RNA underwent reverse transcription, so sequencing captured expressed TCRB transcripts. The data were produced by immunoSEQ multiplex PCR, yet TCRdb's version contains in-frame clones alone and is incomplete. The table shows under 350,000 clones, with about 8% occurring only once. Study results and limitations: Type 1 diabetes patients had TCRB CDR3s that were shorter (moderately but significantly so) in all four CD4+ subsets. A greater similarity of naive, central memory and Treg TCRB repertoires was seen among patients than among healthy donors.

Donors underwent one heparinised blood draw, 90 to 150 mL on average. V gene TRBV7-9 combines with J gene TRBJ2-3; 9 bases agree with TRBD2. The sample was central memory CD4+ T cells from blood. This TCR came from a woman aged 18 to 35 in good health. The CDR3 DNA reads as TGTGCCAGCAGCGTTTCCGGGACTAGCAGTACGCAGTATTTT. This encodes CASSVSGTSSTQYF.